Below, one T cell receptor beta chain is given with its context. What it binds is not known. These data are taken from a study of cytomegalovirus exposure and HLA in healthy donors. Whole-study results and caveats: Cytomegalovirus status was reportedly diagnosed by the classifier with high sensitivity and specificity. A prior analysis recorded that most TCR beta V segments were productive about 87% or about 30% of the time. The only immune exposure information that was available was CMV serostatus.

13 Jbeta primers and 60 Vbeta primers were used for the PCR. TCRdb's copy holds only in-frame clones and misses some; the assay was immunoSEQ multiplex PCR. The sample lists about 150,000 clones; roughly 82% were seen once. The donors (healthy individuals) were bone marrow donors. CDR3 length: 17 amino acids. Deletions cut 6 bases from V and 3 bases from J, with 23 bases between. Germline-derived CDR1 and CDR2 are SGHDN and FVKESK. The chain employs TRBV14 and TRBJ1-1; the D gene is possibly TRBD1 (5 bases). The specimen sequenced was PBMCs. The clonotype was recovered from a man aged 30 to 45 in good health and CMV-seronegative. CDR3 sequence reads: CASSEYAGHSVDTEAFF. The CDR3 region has the DNA TGTGCCAGCAGTGAGTATGCTGGACACTCTGTCGACACTGAAGCTTTCTTT.